This T cell receptor (beta chain) was recorded in a study of cytotoxic CD8 clonotypes in ibrutinib-treated CLL (TCRdb year 2021). Notes on the research overall: The cohort had about a dozen relapsed/refractory and around 15 treatment-naive patients; 17 to 18 were IGHV unmutated. The response samples were drawn at a median of approximately twelve months into treatment, with a range of about 6 to 40 months. Partial responses were observed in 24 patients and complete responses in 2; after a median follow-up of roughly 72 months, remission was maintained in 14 patients and progression was observed in some 12. Of the 90 or so people in the trial, approximately 24 had longitudinal samples available. On average, each sample had about 250,000 productive templates and almost 95,000 productive rearrangements. Patients were still on ibrutinib when every remission and progressive disease sample was collected. Cryopreserved peripheral blood mononuclear cells were obtained prior to treatment, at the time of response, and at either disease progression or sustained remission.

In the case of this clone: There is no known antigen for this receptor. No much larger clone exists at a distance of one base, and base qualities are not known.

The time point tag for this specimen amounts to: 12 months on ibrutinib. For TCR beta library preparation, about 2.2 micrograms of genomic DNA was extracted from cryopreserved PBMCs. Longitudinal blood samples from CLL patients receiving ibrutinib monotherapy were subjected to high-throughput TCR beta sequencing. The patients took part in an open-label, single-center phase 2 trial of ibrutinib monotherapy. The germline V and J ends show losses of 5 bases and 5 bases respectively, and no gene match explains 6 bases of the junction. Including cysteine and phenylalanine, the CDR3 has 15 amino acids. The kept DNA is CDR3 alone, 45 bases in frame from the first base. CDR1 and CDR2, per the germline V gene, are MGHDK and SYGVNS. On a MiSeq, deep resolution sequencing aimed for a depth between 1 in 1 million and 1 in 200,000 T cells, with each clonotype covered 10x on average. The immunoSEQ hsTCRB Kit was used to generate TCR beta libraries. Turning to the authors' computational methods: The data were analyzed with ImmunoSEQ Analyzer and ImmunoSEQ Data Assistant, and V, D and J gene assignments followed IMGT definitions. Clonality, which ranges from 0 to 1, was calculated by subtracting the normalized Shannon entropy of productive rearrangement frequencies from one. Only overrepresented clonotypes making up at least 0.05% of each patient's repertoire were included in the public clonotype analysis. About twelve repertoires from age-matched healthy donors, obtained from immuneACCESS, served as clonality controls. TCRdb retrieved this table from immuneACCESS and kept in-frame rearrangements only. Not all clones are present; in checked studies, unresolved V genes account for under half, and no reason is known for the remainder. D and trimming come from the DNA, and the V and J calls and clone size come from that table. Recorded for this sample are 150,000 or so clones; roughly 77% of them occurred a single time. Of the sample, roughly 2% falls within the top ten clones.

General study outcomes and caveats: Clonality rose at ibrutinib response, remained stable during sustained remission, and dropped back toward baseline at progression. At baseline, clonality was higher than in age-matched healthy donors and showed a strong correlation with circulating CD8+ T-cell counts. Lymph node repertoires were not examined, and the timing of sampling was not matched between patients in sustained remission and those whose disease progressed. Public clonotypes were rare and either shrank or stayed stable during treatment, and the rise in clonality at ibrutinib response reflected expansion of private clonotypes.

This TCR was sampled from a human donor with chronic lymphocytic leukemia. Sequenced material: PBMCs, taken after 12 months of ibrutinib treatment. The chain couples TRBV25-1 to TRBJ2-3; 11 bases in the junction line up with TRBD2. The sequence in DNA is TGTGCCAGCAGTCTAGCGGGAGGCCGAAAAGATACGCAGTATTTT. Protein translation: CASSLAGGRKDTQYF. When the CDR3 is completed using the reference TRBV25-1 and TRBJ2-3 genes on either side, the full variable domain is EADIYQTPRYLVIGTGKKITLECSQTMGHDKMYWYQQDPGMELHLIHYSYGVNSTEKGDLSSESTVSRIRTEHFPLTLESARPSHTSQYLCASSLAGGRKDTQYFGPGTRLTVL.